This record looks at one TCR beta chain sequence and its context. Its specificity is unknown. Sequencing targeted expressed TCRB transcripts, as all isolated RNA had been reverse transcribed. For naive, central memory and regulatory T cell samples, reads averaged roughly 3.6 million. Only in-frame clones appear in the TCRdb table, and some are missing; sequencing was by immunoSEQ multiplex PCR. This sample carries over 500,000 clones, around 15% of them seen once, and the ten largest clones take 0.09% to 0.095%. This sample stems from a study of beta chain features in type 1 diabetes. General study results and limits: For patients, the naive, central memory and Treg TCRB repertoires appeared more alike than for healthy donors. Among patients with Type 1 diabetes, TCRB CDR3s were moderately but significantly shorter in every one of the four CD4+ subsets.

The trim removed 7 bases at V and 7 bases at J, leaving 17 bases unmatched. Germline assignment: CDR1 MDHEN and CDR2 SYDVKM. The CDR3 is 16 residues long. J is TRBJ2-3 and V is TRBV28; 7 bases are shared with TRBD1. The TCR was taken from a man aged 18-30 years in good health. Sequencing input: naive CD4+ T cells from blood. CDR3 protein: CASTLTGTVHGYTQYF. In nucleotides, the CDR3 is TGTGCCAGCACCCTAACAGGGACAGTACATGGATATACGCAGTATTTT.